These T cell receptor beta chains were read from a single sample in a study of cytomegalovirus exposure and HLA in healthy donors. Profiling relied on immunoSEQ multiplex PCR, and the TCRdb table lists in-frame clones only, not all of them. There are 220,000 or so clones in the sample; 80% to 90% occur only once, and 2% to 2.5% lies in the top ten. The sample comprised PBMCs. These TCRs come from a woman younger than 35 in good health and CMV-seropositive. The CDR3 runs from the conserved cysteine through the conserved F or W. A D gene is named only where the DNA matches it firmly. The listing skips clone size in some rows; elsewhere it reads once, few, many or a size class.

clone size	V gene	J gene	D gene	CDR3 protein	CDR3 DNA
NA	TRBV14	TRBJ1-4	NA	CASSHRTRADEKLFF	TGTGCCAGCAGCCATAGAACCAGGGCGGATGAAAAACTGTTTTTT
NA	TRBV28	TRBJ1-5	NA	CASSFFPPFGQPQHF	TGTGCCAGCAGTTTTTTTCCCCCCTTCGGTCAGCCCCAGCATTTT
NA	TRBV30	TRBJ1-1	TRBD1	CAQDRVKVLGTEAFF	TGTGCCCAGGACAGGGTAAAGGTTTTGGGGACTGAAGCTTTCTTT
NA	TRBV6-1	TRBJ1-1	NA	CASSKGASSTEAFF	TGTGCCAGCAGTAAAGGGGCGTCGAGCACTGAAGCTTTCTTT
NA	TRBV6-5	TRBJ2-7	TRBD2	CASSPTSGSAYEQYF	TGTGCCAGCAGCCCGACTAGCGGGAGCGCTTACGAGCAGTACTTC
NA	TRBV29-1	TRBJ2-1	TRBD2	CSVDFPAGGPGYNEQFF	TGCAGCGTTGATTTTCCGGCGGGAGGGCCGGGTTACAATGAGCAGTTCTTC
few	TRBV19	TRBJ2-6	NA	CASSTGTGANVLTF	TGTGCCAGTAGCACAGGGACTGGGGCCAACGTCCTGACTTTC
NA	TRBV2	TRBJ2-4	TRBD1	CASSEGTGASKNIQYF	TGTGCCAGCAGCGAAGGGACAGGGGCATCCAAAAACATTCAGTACTTC
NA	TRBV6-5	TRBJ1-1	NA	CASSPGRTEAFF	TGTGCCAGCAGTCCCGGTCGCACTGAAGCTTTCTTT
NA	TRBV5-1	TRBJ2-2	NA	CASSSYRLNTGELFF	TGCGCCAGCAGCTCTTATCGACTAAACACCGGGGAGCTGTTTTTT
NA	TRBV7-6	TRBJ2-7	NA	CASIPGVGGIEQYF	TGTGCCAGCATCCCCGGGGTCGGAGGTATCGAGCAGTACTTC
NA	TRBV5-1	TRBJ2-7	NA	CASSLRQPYEQYF	TGCGCCAGCAGCTTGAGACAGCCTTACGAGCAGTACTTC
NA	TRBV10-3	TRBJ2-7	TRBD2	CAIKGLAPGREQYF	TGTGCCATCAAGGGACTAGCGCCAGGCAGGGAGCAGTACTTC
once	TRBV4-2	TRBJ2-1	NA	CASSQEPSVNTYNEQFF	TGTGCCAGCAGCCAAGAGCCGAGCGTGAACACCTACAATGAGCAGTTCTTC
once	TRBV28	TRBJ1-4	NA	CASSLRAGVNEKLFF	TGTGCCAGCAGTTTAAGGGCAGGGGTTAATGAAAAACTGTTTTTT
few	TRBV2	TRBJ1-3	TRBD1	CASRDRPGNTIYF	TGTGCCAGTCGGGACAGGCCTGGAAACACCATATATTTT
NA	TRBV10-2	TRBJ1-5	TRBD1	CASSDGTGVQPQHF	TGCGCCAGCAGTGATGGGACAGGGGTTCAGCCCCAGCATTTT
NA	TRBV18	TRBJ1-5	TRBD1	CASSPTGGSNQPQHF	TGTGCCAGCTCTCCTACAGGGGGAAGCAATCAGCCCCAGCATTTT
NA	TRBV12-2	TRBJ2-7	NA	CASRLRDEQYF	TGTGCAAGTCGCCTCCGAGACGAGCAGTACTTC
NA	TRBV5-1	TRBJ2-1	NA	CASRETSNEQFF	TGCGCCAGCAGGGAGACTAGCAATGAGCAGTTCTTC
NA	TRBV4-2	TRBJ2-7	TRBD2	CASSQSLAGVDYEQYF	TGTGCCAGCAGCCAATCTCTAGCGGGAGTCGACTACGAGCAGTACTTC
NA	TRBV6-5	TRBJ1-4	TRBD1	CASGTGENEKLFF	TGTGCCAGCGGGACAGGGGAAAACGAAAAACTGTTTTTT
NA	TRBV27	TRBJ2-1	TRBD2	CASSLAAGSSYNEQFF	TGTGCCAGCAGTCTAGCAGCGGGGAGCTCCTACAATGAGCAGTTCTTC
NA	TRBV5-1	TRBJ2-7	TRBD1	CASSFGTGTNPYEQYF	TGCGCCAGCAGCTTTGGGACAGGGACCAACCCCTACGAGCAGTACTTC
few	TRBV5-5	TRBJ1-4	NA	CASSLSGYFEKLFF	TGTGCCAGCAGCTTGTCAGGGTATTTTGAAAAACTGTTTTTT
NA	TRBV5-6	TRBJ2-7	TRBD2	CASSPGGLAGGTYEQYF	TGTGCCAGCAGCCCGGGCGGGCTAGCGGGGGGTACGTACGAGCAGTACTTC
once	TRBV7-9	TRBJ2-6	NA	CASRIPSISGANVLTF	TGTGCCAGCAGAATCCCCTCTATCTCTGGGGCCAACGTCCTGACTTTC
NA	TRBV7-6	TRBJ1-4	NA	CASSLRGTTNEKLFF	TGTGCCAGCAGCTTACGCGGGACAACTAATGAAAAACTGTTTTTT
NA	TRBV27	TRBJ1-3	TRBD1	CASSRDSSSGNTIYF	TGTGCCAGCAGCCGGGACAGCAGCTCTGGAAACACCATATATTTT
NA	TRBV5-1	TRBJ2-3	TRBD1	CASSVTGDADTQYF	TGCGCCAGCAGCGTTACAGGGGATGCAGATACGCAGTATTTT
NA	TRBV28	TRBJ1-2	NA	CASSLFGDIRLYGYTF	TGTGCCAGCAGTTTATTCGGGGACATTCGTCTCTATGGCTACACCTTC
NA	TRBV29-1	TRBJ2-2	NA	CSVGLANTGELFF	TGCAGCGTTGGACTTGCAAACACCGGGGAGCTGTTTTTT